This entry features one T cell receptor beta chain sequence. This specimen comes from a study of human T cells and chemical hapten exposure. Time point specified: patch test 1, 2 weeks after DPC sensitization. Described treatment: therapeutic diphenylcyclopropenone sensitization with weekly scalp DPC. Blood, whole and unfractionated, served as the source for total RNA extraction. The donor pool consisted of alopecia patients aged 18 to 70 years, considered suitable for DPC. Single cDNA molecules in the library carried unique molecular identifiers attached during preparation. TCRdb redid the calling of the RACE reads with MiXCR, one entry per CDR3 protein. Here the sample spans around 39,000 distinct CDR3 sequences, around 6.4% being singletons. Germline lookup yields CDR1 LGHNA and CDR2 YNFKEQ. V trimming: 4 bases; J trimming: 0 bases; junction bases outside the gene matches: 7. There are 16 residues in the CDR3.

The gene calls are TRBV4-2 and TRBJ2-3, with 7 bases lining up with TRBD2. The clonotype comes from a woman in her 30s with alopecia areata. Some clones in this sample may be carry-over from other donors' samples. Material: whole blood, obtained in connection with sensitization to the hapten diphenylcyclopropenone (DPC). CDR3 protein: CASSPSGFTSTDTQYF. In DNA form, the CDR3 reads TGTGCCAGCAGCCCTAGCGGATTTACTAGCACAGATACGCAGTATTTT.